This TCR beta chain was captured by sequencing in a study of shared clonotypes between healthy human individuals. Per the germline V gene, CDR1 is MGHRA and CDR2 is YSYEKL. Deletions cut 6 bases from V and 4 bases from J, with 12 bases between. The CDR3 has 13 residues. Study-wide results and limits: For sorted subsets, rarefaction showed incomplete sequencing despite large depth.

In the case of this clone: Its specificity is not known.

Donors were healthy HIV-negative adults without recently reported acute infections or vaccinations. Researchers ran the assay at a deep level. The repertoire was sequenced with immunoSEQ multiplex PCR; TCRdb's copy has only in-frame clones and lacks some. The sample has some 2.1 million clones; approximately 95% are singletons. The specimen sequenced was naive CD4+ T cells sorted from blood. Subset noted: CD45RA+ positively selected. The receptor comes from a man younger than 30 in good health. This chain connects TRBV4-1 to TRBJ1-1; D may be TRBD1 (5 bases). The CDR3 bases are TGCGCCAGCAGGGTTTCGAGGGGCACTGAAGCTTTCTTT. Translation: CASRVSRGTEAFF.